These 23 T cell receptor beta chains share one sample of origin, sequenced in a study of T cell responses to AZD1222 COVID-19 vaccine. Profiled with immunoSEQ multiplex PCR; TCRdb holds only in-frame clones, not every one. This table holds under 150,000 clones, roughly nine tenths found once. The sample here was peripheral blood, taken on day 0 of AZD1222 vaccination. The receptors derive from an adult in good health.

The V call is TRBV27, the J call TRBJ2-7; 13 nucleotides agree with TRBD2. This CDR3 has 18 amino acids. The V segment lost 2 bases and the J segment 3 bases; nucleotides outside the gene matches: 10. Germline V gene lookup returns CDR1 MNHEY and CDR2 SMNVEV (reference sequence). CDR3 in DNA: TGTGCCAGCAGTTTAGCCGGGACTAGCGGGACCTCTCACTACGAGCAGTACTTC. Its protein is CASSLAGTSGTSHYEQYF.

The table lists this clone with a count of one. This sequence joins TRBV5-6 and TRBJ2-7; the D is unclear. Trimming took 0 bases from V and 3 from J, leaving 7 bases between them. The CDR3 has 13 amino acids. Germline V gives CDR1 SGHDT, CDR2 YYEEEE. Written as DNA, the CDR3 is TGTGCCAGCAGCTTGGCAGCAGACTACGAGCAGTACTTC. This sequence encodes CASSLAADYEQYF.

The chain couples TRBV6-6 to TRBJ2-1; 7 bases are shared with TRBD2. The CDR3 has 13 residues. Germline V gene data show CDR1 as MNHNY and CDR2 as SVGAGI (reference sequence). V lost 9 bases, J lost 4 bases, and 6 bases stayed unmatched. CDR3 DNA sequence: TGTGCCAGTCATAAGCGGGATTACAATGAGCAGTTCTTC. The encoded protein is CASHKRDYNEQFF.

This clone has a single count. The CDR3 DNA sequence: TGTGCCAGCAGCGTAGCCGGGGCGGGTGGAAACACCATATATTTT. Translation gives CASSVAGAGGNTIYF. The J gene is TRBJ1-3, the V gene TRBV9; D possibly corresponds to TRBD1 (5 bases). V lost 0 bases and J 3 bases, leaving 10 bases between the germline ends. Per the germline V gene, CDR1 is SGDLS and CDR2 is YYNGEE. The length of the CDR3 is 15 residues.

The chain employs TRBV3-1 (or the pseudogene TRBV3-2) and TRBJ2-7; 7 nucleotides align to TRBD2. In germline, CDR1 is LGHDT, CDR2 YNNKEL (reference sequence). The length of the CDR3 is 13 residues. V shed 2 bases and J 7 bases; nucleotides not matched to a gene: 5. This CDR3 reads CASSQQRGGEQYF. In DNA form, the CDR3 reads TGTGCCAGCAGCCAACAGCGGGGTGGGGAGCAGTACTTC.

There are a few counts of this clone. The chain employs TRBV7-9 and TRBJ1-4; D uncertain. Looked up from germline, CDR1 is SEHNR and CDR2 is FQNEAQ (reference sequence). V gave up 4 bases and J gave up 0 bases, with 15 bases separating them. The CDR3 has 17 residues. DNA of the CDR3: TGTGCCAGCAGCTCCTCTATCGACGGTGCAACTAATGAAAAACTGTTTTTT. Translating it yields CASSSSIDGATNEKLFF. Filled out from reference TRBV7-9 and TRBJ1-4, the complete variable domain reads DTGVSQNPRHKITKRGQNVTFRCDPISEHNRLYWYRQTLGQGPEFLTYFQNEAQLEKSRLLSDRFSAERPKGSFSTLEIQRTEQGDSAMYLCASSSSIDGATNEKLFFGSGTQLSVL.

The V call is TRBV5-1, the J call TRBJ2-1; no firm D call. This CDR3 spans 14 amino acids. V lost 0 bases and J lost 7, with 11 bases in between. Germline V gives CDR1 SGHRS, CDR2 YFSETQ. The CDR3 loop is CASSLEKGRNEQFF. DNA of the CDR3: TGCGCCAGCAGCTTGGAAAAGGGAAGGAATGAGCAGTTCTTC.

The V gene is TRBV7-6, the J gene TRBJ1-1; D is ambiguous. The germline gives CDR1 SGHVS, CDR2 FNYEAQ. V lost 2 bases to trimming and J lost 1 base, with 11 bases between them. There are 15 residues in the CDR3. The CDR3 reads CASSLPQAPNTEAFF. The CDR3 nucleotides are TGTGCCAGCAGCTTACCTCAGGCGCCGAACACTGAAGCTTTCTTT.

This rearrangement joins TRBV18 to TRBJ2-2; 11 bases match TRBD2. Germline CDR1 reads KGHSH; CDR2 reads LQKENI. V dropped 3 bases and J dropped 1; count of bases not matched to a gene: 7. This CDR3 spans 18 amino acids. The CDR3 bases are TGTGCCAGCTCACCTAACCCCGGGACTAGCGGGAACACCGGGGAGCTGTTTTTT. This sequence encodes CASSPNPGTSGNTGELFF.

This rearrangement joins TRBV11-3 to TRBJ2-2; D is unresolved. Germline V CDR1 and CDR2: SGHNT, YENEEA. The length of the CDR3 is 14 residues. V was pared by 6 bases and J by 3 bases, with 11 bases between. Here the CDR3 DNA reads TGTGCCAGCAGGCGAGAATCGGACACCGGGGAGCTGTTTTTT. Its protein is CASRRESDTGELFF.

About this clone itself: Other DNA sequences in this specimen translate into the identical CDR3. The V gene is TRBV6-6, the J gene TRBJ1-5; D uncertain. There are 14 residues in the CDR3. V was trimmed by 0 bases and J by 7 bases, leaving 10 bases between them. Germline CDR1 and CDR2: MNHNY and SVGAGI (reference sequence). Written as DNA, the CDR3 is TGTGCCAGCAGTTACTCGGGTAGGGCGCAGCCCCAGCATTTT. It is translated as CASSYSGRAQPQHF.

The chain couples TRBV5-1 to TRBJ2-6, with 10 nucleotides matching TRBD1. V was clipped by 3 bases and J by 2 bases; unmatched bases: 5. The CDR3 totals 17 residues. Per germline, CDR1 SGHRS and CDR2 YFSETQ. This chain's CDR3 is CASSWGDRGTGANVLTF. The CDR3 bases are TGCGCCAGCAGCTGGGGGGACAGGGGCACTGGGGCCAACGTCCTGACTTTC.

The V and J genes are TRBV10-3 and TRBJ1-1; D possibly corresponds to TRBD1 (6 bases). V gave up 6 bases and J gave up 1 base, with 12 bases separating them. CDR1 and CDR2 from the germline V gene are ENHRY and SYGVKD. The CDR3 spans 14 residues. The chain's CDR3 is CAISPGTTNTEAFF. Here the CDR3 DNA reads TGTGCCATCAGCCCCGGGACAACGAACACTGAAGCTTTCTTT.

CDR3 bases: TGCGCCAGCAGCCAAGCGGATAAACACTACGAGCAGTACTTC. Translated: CASSQADKHYEQYF. V usage is TRBV4-3 and J usage is TRBJ2-7; D not certain. The V and J ends lost 1 base and 3 bases respectively, with 10 bases between them. This CDR3 has 14 residues. Germline CDR1 and CDR2: LGHNA and YSLEER.

The chain is built from TRBV2 and TRBJ1-3; D gene ambiguous. The V and J ends lost 1 base and 9 bases respectively, with 7 bases between them. This CDR3 spans 12 amino acids. The germline gives CDR1 SNHLY, CDR2 FYNNEI. CDR3 protein: CASSEGLATIYF. The CDR3 DNA sequence: TGTGCCAGCAGTGAAGGGCTCGCCACCATATATTTT.

As concerns this clone: Other nucleotide sequences from this sample produce the same CDR3. The chain recombines TRBV7-3 with TRBJ2-2; D not certain. Trimming pared 2 bases from V and 8 bases from J, leaving 6 bases between. Germline V CDR1 and CDR2: SGHTA, FQGTGA. CDR3 length: 12 residues. In DNA, the CDR3 is TGTGCCAGCAGCTTAGGTCGGGGGGAGCTGTTTTTT. This gives the protein CASSLGRGELFF.

This sequence joins TRBV6-6 and TRBJ1-5; no definite D call. Germline CDR1 MNHNY, CDR2 SVGAGI (reference sequence). V shed 8 bases and J shed 4 bases, with 15 bases lying between them. This CDR3 region has 14 residues. This CDR3 reads CASSLRAVNQPQHF. The CDR3 DNA reads as TGTGCCAGCTCCCTGCGAGCGGTAAATCAGCCCCAGCATTTT.

This clone was recorded once. The chain links TRBV7-2 to TRBJ1-4; 7 bases are a match to TRBD1. After removal of 1 base from V and 5 bases from J, the junction contained 4 bases not matched to a gene. CDR3 length equals 15 residues. Germline V gives CDR1 SGHTA, CDR2 FQGNSA. The CDR3 sequence is CASSLGGTENEKLFF. The CDR3 DNA reads as TGTGCCAGCAGCTTAGGGGGGACAGAGAATGAAAAACTGTTTTTT. The variable domain in full, completed from reference TRBV7-2 and TRBJ1-4, reads GAGVSQSPSNKVTEKGKDVELRCDPISGHTALYWYRQSLGQGLEFLIYFQGNSAPDKSGLPSDRFSAERTGGSVSTLTIQRTQQEDSAVYLCASSLGGTENEKLFFGSGTQLSVL.

This clone occurred a few times. The V and J genes are TRBV7-3 and TRBJ2-1, with 11 positions matching TRBD2. This CDR3 spans 15 amino acids. After removal of 4 bases from V and 6 bases from J, the junction contained 5 bases not matched to a gene. CDR1 and CDR2 (germline): SGHTA, FQGTGA. As DNA, the CDR3 is TGTGCCAGCAGCTACCTAGCGGGAGGTCTCAATGAGCAGTTCTTC. Residues: CASSYLAGGLNEQFF.

The chain carries TRBV6-4 and TRBJ1-1, with unresolved D. Germline loops: CDR1 MRHNA, CDR2 SNTAGT. The CDR3 is made up of 13 amino acids. V lost 5 bases and J lost 4, with 11 bases in between. CDR3 protein: CASSMGSGTEAFF. CDR3 sequence (DNA): TGTGCCAGCAGTATGGGGTCGGGCACTGAAGCTTTCTTT.

The genes are TRBV3-1 (or the pseudogene TRBV3-2) and TRBJ1-1; D is uncertain. Germline V gives CDR1 LGHDT, CDR2 YNNKEL (reference sequence). The CDR3 loop spans 14 amino acids. V lost 0 bases and J lost 0, with 5 bases in between. In DNA form, the CDR3 reads TGTGCCAGCAGCCAAGATAAGGTGAACACTGAAGCTTTCTTT. It encodes CASSQDKVNTEAFF.

V is TRBV9 and J is TRBJ2-3; the match to TRBD2 covers 9 bases. The junction had 7 bases not matched to a gene; V was cut back by 4 bases and J by 4 bases. Germline CDR1 reads SGDLS; CDR2 reads YYNGEE. The CDR3 has 15 residues. The CDR3 here is CASSFTGLASDTQYF. CDR3 DNA: TGTGCCAGCAGCTTTACCGGACTAGCGTCAGATACGCAGTATTTT.

This chain's CDR3 is CASSLGTNTDTQYF. As DNA, the CDR3 is TGCGCCAGCAGCTTGGGGACCAACACAGATACGCAGTATTTT. The J gene is TRBJ2-3, the V gene TRBV5-1; no reliable D call. The CDR3 runs to 14 residues. Deletions cut 0 bases from V and 2 bases from J, with 7 bases between. The germline V gene has CDR1 SGHRS and CDR2 YFSETQ.